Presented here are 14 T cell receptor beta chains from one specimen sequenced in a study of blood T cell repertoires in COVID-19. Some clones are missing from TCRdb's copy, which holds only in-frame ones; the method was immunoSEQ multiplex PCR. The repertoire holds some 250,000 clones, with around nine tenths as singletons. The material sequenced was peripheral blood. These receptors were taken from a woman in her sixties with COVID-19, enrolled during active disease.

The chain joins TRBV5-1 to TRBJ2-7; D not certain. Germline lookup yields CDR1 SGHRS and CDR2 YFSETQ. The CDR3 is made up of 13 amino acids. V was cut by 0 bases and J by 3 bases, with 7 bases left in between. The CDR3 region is CASSLDSLYEQYF. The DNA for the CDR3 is TGCGCCAGCAGCTTGGACTCACTCTACGAGCAGTACTTC.

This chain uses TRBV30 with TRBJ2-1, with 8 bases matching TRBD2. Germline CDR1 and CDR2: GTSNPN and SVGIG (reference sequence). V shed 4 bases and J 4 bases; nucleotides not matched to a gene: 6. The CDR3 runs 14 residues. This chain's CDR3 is CAWTSGHLYNEQFF. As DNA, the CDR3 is TGTGCCTGGACTAGCGGGCACCTTTACAATGAGCAGTTCTTC.

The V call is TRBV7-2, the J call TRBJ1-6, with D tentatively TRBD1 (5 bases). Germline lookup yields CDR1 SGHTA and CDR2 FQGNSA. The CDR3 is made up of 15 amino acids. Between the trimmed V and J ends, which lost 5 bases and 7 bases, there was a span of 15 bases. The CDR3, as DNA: TGTGCCAGCAGCCCATCGCCCCAGGGAAATTCACCCCTCCACTTT. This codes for CASSPSPQGNSPLHF.

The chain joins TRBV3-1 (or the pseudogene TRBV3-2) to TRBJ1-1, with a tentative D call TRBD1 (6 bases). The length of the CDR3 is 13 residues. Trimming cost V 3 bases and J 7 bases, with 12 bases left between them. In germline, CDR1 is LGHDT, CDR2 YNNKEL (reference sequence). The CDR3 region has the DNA TGTGCCAGCAGCCACCTCCGGACAGATGAAGCTTTCTTT. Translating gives CASSHLRTDEAFF.

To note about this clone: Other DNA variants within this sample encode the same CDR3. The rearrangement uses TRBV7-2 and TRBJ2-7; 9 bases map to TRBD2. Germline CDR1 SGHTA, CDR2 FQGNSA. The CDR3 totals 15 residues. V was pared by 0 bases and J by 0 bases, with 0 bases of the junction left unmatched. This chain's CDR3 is CASSLASGSSYEQYF. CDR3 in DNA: TGTGCCAGCAGCTTAGCTAGCGGGAGCTCCTACGAGCAGTACTTC.

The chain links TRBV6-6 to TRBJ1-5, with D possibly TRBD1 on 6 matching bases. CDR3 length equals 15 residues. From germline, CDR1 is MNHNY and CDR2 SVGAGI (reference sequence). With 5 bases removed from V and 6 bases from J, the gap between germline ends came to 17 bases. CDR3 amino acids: CASSSRAGASQPQHF. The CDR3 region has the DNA TGTGCCAGCAGTAGCCGGGCAGGGGCGAGTCAGCCCCAGCATTTT.

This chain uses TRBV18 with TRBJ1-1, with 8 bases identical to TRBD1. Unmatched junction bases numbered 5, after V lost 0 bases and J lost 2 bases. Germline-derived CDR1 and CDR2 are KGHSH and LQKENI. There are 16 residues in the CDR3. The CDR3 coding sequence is TGTGCCAGCTCACCACCGGCCCAGGGGGCAAACACTGAAGCTTTCTTT. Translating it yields CASSPPAQGANTEAFF.

The CDR3 reads CASSLDLATRSGNTIYF. The DNA of the CDR3 is TGTGCCAGCAGCTTAGATCTGGCAACCCGCTCTGGAAACACCATATATTTT. V and J are TRBV11-2 and TRBJ1-3, with D uncertain. Trimming pared 0 bases from V and 0 bases from J, leaving 12 bases between. CDR1 is SGHAT and CDR2 is FQNNGV in the germline V gene. CDR3 size: 17 residues.

The CDR3 spells CASSPSGSAYTQYF. CDR3 sequence (DNA): TGTGCCAGCAGCCCCTCGGGTAGTGCGTATACGCAGTATTTT. The chain joins TRBV3-1 (or the pseudogene TRBV3-2) to TRBJ2-3; D is unresolved. Germline CDR1 and CDR2: LGHDT and YNNKEL (reference sequence). The CDR3 has 14 residues. V was pared by 4 bases and J by 7 bases, with 15 bases between.

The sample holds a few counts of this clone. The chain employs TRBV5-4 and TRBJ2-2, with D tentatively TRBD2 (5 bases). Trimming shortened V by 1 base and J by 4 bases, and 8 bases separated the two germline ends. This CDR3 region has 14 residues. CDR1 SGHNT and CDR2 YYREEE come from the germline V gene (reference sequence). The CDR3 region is CASSLRAGTGELFF. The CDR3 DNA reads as TGTGCCAGCAGCTTGAGGGCGGGCACCGGGGAGCTGTTTTTT.

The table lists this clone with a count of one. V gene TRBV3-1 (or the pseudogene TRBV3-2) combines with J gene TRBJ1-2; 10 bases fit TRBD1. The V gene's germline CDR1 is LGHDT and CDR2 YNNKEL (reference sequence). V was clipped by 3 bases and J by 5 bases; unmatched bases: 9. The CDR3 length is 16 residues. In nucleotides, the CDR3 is TGTGCCAGCAGCCAGGGGGACAGGGGAACCTTATATGGCTACACCTTC. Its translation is CASSQGDRGTLYGYTF.

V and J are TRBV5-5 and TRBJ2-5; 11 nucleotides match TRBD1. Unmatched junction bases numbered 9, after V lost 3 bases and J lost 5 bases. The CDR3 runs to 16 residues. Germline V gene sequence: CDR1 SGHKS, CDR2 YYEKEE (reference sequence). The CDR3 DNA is TGTGCCAGCAGCTCTCCGGGACAGGGGGGGTCGGAGACCCAGTACTTC. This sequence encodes CASSSPGQGGSETQYF.

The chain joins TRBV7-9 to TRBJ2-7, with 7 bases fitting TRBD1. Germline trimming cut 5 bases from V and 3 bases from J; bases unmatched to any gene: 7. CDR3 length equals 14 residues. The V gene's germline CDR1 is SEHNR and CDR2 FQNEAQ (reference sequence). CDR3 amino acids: CASSTTGWNYEQYF. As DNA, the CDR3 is TGTGCCAGCAGCACGACAGGGTGGAACTACGAGCAGTACTTC.

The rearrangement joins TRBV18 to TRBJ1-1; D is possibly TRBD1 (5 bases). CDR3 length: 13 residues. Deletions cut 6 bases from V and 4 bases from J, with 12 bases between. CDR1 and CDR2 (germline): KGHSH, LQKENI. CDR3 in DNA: TGTGCCAGCTCCCGGGACTGGTCCACTGAAGCTTTCTTT. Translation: CASSRDWSTEAFF.